The 12 T cell receptor beta chains below come from one sample, sequenced in a study of beta chain features in type 1 diabetes. Study observations and caveats: TCRB CDR3s from Type 1 diabetes patients were moderately but significantly shorter in all four CD4+ subsets.

cDNA synthesis used the whole RNA isolate, giving expressed TCRB sequences. The method was immunoSEQ multiplex PCR; TCRdb's version includes in-frame clones alone and lacks a portion of them. The repertoire holds about 120,000 clones, with over 15% as singletons. What these receptors recognize is not known. Sequencing input: central memory CD4+ T cells from blood. The receptors were gathered from a man aged 25-45 years with type 1 diabetes.

This clone was observed a few times. The chain employs TRBV4-2 and TRBJ1-4; 8 nucleotides agree with TRBD1. V was clipped by 3 bases and J by 11 bases; unmatched bases: 11. Germline CDR1 LGHNA, CDR2 YNFKEQ. CDR3 size: 15 residues. CDR3 coding DNA: TGTGCCAGCAGCCACGAGACAGGGGAGAAGGCGAAACTGTTTTTT. This gives the protein CASSHETGEKAKLFF.

The sample holds a few counts of this clone. The chain recombines TRBV11-2 with TRBJ2-3; D remains unclear. V was pared by 1 base and J by 0 bases, with 5 bases between. This CDR3 region has 14 residues. The germline gives CDR1 SGHAT, CDR2 FQNNGV. In DNA, the CDR3 is TGTGCCAGCAGCTTAGGGTATAGCACAGATACGCAGTATTTT. It specifies CASSLGYSTDTQYF. The variable domain in full, with the rest retrieved from reference TRBV11-2 and TRBJ2-3, is EAGVAQSPRYKIIEKRQSVAFWCNPISGHATLYWYQQILGQGPKLLIQFQNNGVVDDSQLPKDRFSAERLKGVDSTLKIQPAKLEDSAVYLCASSLGYSTDTQYFGPGTRLTVL.

This clone was seen only a few times. The V call is TRBV30, the J call TRBJ1-6; D gene unclear. The germline V gene has CDR1 GTSNPN and CDR2 SVGIG (reference sequence). The V gene lost 0 bases and the J gene lost 7 bases, with 13 bases spanning the gap. There are 15 residues in the CDR3. CDR3 DNA sequence: TGTGCCTGGAGTGTACTTGGACTCATAAATTCACCCCTCCACTTT. This translates into CAWSVLGLINSPLHF.

Only a few counts were recorded for this clone. The chain has TRBV7-2 and TRBJ2-7; D gene uncertain. Trimming removed 5 bases from V and 6 bases from J, with 14 bases in between. Germline CDR1 SGHTA, CDR2 FQGNSA. The CDR3 covers 13 residues. The CDR3 DNA reads as TGTGCCAGCAGCCCGGACCGGACCACCGAGCAGTACTTC. It codes for CASSPDRTTEQYF.

V and J are TRBV5-4 and TRBJ2-3; D ambiguous. The CDR3 runs to 16 residues. Trimming removed 0 bases from V and 0 bases from J, with 11 bases in between. CDR1 and CDR2 (germline): SGHNT, YYREEE (reference sequence). CDR3 protein: CASSLVLGSSTDTQYF. The CDR3 DNA reads as TGTGCCAGCAGCTTGGTACTGGGCTCTAGCACAGATACGCAGTATTTT. Full variable domain (remainder filled in from reference TRBV5-4 and TRBJ2-3): ETGVTQSPTHLIKTRGQQVTLRCSSQSGHNTVSWYQQALGQGPQFIFQYYREEENGRGNFPPRFSGLQFPNYSSELNVNALELDDSALYLCASSLVLGSSTDTQYFGPGTRLTVL.

This rearrangement joins TRBV30 to TRBJ2-3, with D uncertain. The CDR3 is 13 amino acids. In germline, CDR1 is GTSNPN, CDR2 SVGIG (reference sequence). V dropped 8 bases and J dropped 0 bases, with 12 bases sitting between them. The CDR3 protein is CAIARVSTDTQYF. CDR3 in DNA: TGTGCCATCGCTAGAGTTAGCACAGATACGCAGTATTTT.

The sample holds a few counts of this clone. The chain recombines TRBV21-1 with TRBJ1-1; the table names TRBD1, a call not compared with the DNA. TRBV21-1 is a listed pseudogene. CDR3 length: 14 residues. In DNA form, the CDR3 reads TGTGCCAGCAGCATACCCGACAGGAACACTGAAGCTTTCTTT. Translating gives CASSIPDRNTEAFF.

This clone was counted a few times. This chain connects TRBV5-4 to TRBJ2-2; 10 nucleotides agree with TRBD1. Trimming took 3 bases from V and 2 from J; bases not matched to a gene: 4. From germline, CDR1 is SGHNT and CDR2 YYREEE (reference sequence). The CDR3 sequence is 16 residues long. Written as DNA, the CDR3 is TGTGCCAGCAGCTCTCGGACAGGGGGAAACACCGGGGAGCTGTTTTTT. Its translation is CASSSRTGGNTGELFF.

This chain links TRBV14 with TRBJ2-7; D may correspond to TRBD1 or TRBD2 (5 bases each). The CDR3 length is 14 residues. Germline loops: CDR1 SGHDN, CDR2 FVKESK. V was trimmed by 4 bases and J by 8 bases, leaving 18 bases between them. The DNA of the CDR3 is TGTGCCAGCAGCCCCCGGGACCGTGTAGTAAAGCAGTACTTC. Its translation is CASSPRDRVVKQYF.

The chain links TRBV2 to TRBJ2-1; 7 positions match TRBD1. This CDR3 is built from 15 residues. Germline-derived CDR1 and CDR2 are SNHLY and FYNNEI. V lost 4 bases and J lost 2; bases outside the gene matches: 5. CDR3 nucleotide sequence: TGTGCCAGCAGTGCCCGACAGGGACCCTACAATGAGCAGTTCTTC. Amino acids: CASSARQGPYNEQFF.

CDR3 DNA sequence: TGTGCCAGCAGCCCCAGCATAACTACTAACTATGGCTACACCTTC. This codes for CASSPSITTNYGYTF. The chain couples TRBV7-2 to TRBJ1-2; D is uncertain. The CDR3 has 15 residues. Looked up from germline, CDR1 is SGHTA and CDR2 is FQGNSA. The V end was cut by 5 bases, the J end by 0 bases, with 13 bases between.

In its sample, this clone was seen many times. The V call is TRBV7-2, the J call TRBJ1-2; D gene unclear. This CDR3 is built from 11 residues. Trimming left V 3 bases short and J 8 bases short, with 7 bases between. Germline V gene lookup returns CDR1 SGHTA and CDR2 FQGNSA. The CDR3 is CASSFLLGYTF. The CDR3 coding sequence is TGTGCCAGCAGCTTCCTTCTGGGCTACACCTTC.